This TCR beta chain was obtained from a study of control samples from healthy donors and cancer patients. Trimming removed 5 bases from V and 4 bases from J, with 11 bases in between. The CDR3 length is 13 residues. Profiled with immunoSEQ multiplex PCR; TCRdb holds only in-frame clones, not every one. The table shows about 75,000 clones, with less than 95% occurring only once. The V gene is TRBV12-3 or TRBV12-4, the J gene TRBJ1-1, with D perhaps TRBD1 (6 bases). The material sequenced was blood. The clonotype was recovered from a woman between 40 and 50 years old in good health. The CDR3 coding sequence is TGTGCCAGCAGTAGGACAGTTCCCACTGAAGCTTTCTTT. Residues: CASSRTVPTEAFF.